The text below deals with one T cell receptor beta chain. The antigen is not known. The entry originates in a study of CXCR3-negative and CXCR3-positive naive CD8 T cells. CDR1 and CDR2 from the germline V gene are SEHNR and FQNEAQ (reference sequence). CDR3 length: 13 residues. UMI-labeled 5' RACE yielded the TRB cDNA libraries. TCRdb reprocessed the 5' RACE reads; each CDR3 protein has one entry and no DNA is given. The listing records about 40,000 distinct CDR3 sequences. Findings and caveats of the study: Naive subsets had comparable surface CD5, so TRB CDR3 properties gauged TCR strength.

The V call is TRBV7-9, the J call TRBJ2-7; no DNA is available, so the TRBD1 call from TCRdb remains unchecked. This receptor was obtained from a human donor in good health. Some clones in this sample may be carry-over from other donors' samples. Sequenced sample: memory CD8+ T cells from blood. The CDR3 loop is CASTPGPGNEQYF.